The 7 T cell receptor beta chains listed next were all sequenced from one sample in a study of CD8+CD57+ T cells in acquired aplastic anemia. All sequencing subjects had displayed CD8+CD57+ cell expansion on flow cytometry. Genomic DNA, the template, was used for profiling of the TCR beta VDJ and CDR3. TCRdb redid the calling of the reads with MiXCR, one entry per CDR3 protein. This table holds roughly 160,000 distinct CDR3 sequences, about 70% found once. Material: sorted CD4+, CD8+, or CD8+CD57+ T cells (not recorded which) from PBMCs. Receptors originate from a human donor with aplastic anemia.

The chain couples TRBV2 to TRBJ1-2; D gene ambiguous. There are 12 residues in the CDR3. CDR1 and CDR2 from the germline V gene are SNHLY and FYNNEI. Trimming cost V 6 bases and J 2 bases, with 7 bases left between them. In DNA form, the CDR3 reads TGTGCCAGCAGCACCGGGAACTATGGCTACACCTTC. Translation: CASSTGNYGYTF. Filled out from reference TRBV2 and TRBJ1-2, the complete variable domain reads EPEVTQTPSHQVTQMGQEVILRCVPISNHLYFYWYRQILGQKVEFLVSFYNNEISEKSEIFDDQFSVERPDGSNFTLKIRSTKLEDSAMYFCASSTGNYGYTFGSGTRLTVV.

The CDR3 DNA follows: TGTGCCAGCAGCTTAAGGGACGGGTTGCAGTACTTC. Protein sequence: CASSLRDGLQYF. The gene calls are TRBV7-3 and TRBJ2-7, with D perhaps assigned TRBD1 or TRBD2 (5 bases each). Deletions cut 1 base from V and 9 bases from J, with 10 bases between. The CDR3 spans 12 residues. Germline lookup yields CDR1 SGHTA and CDR2 FQGTGA.

This chain links TRBV5-1 with TRBJ2-1, with a weak D call TRBD2 (5 bases). The CDR3 loop spans 12 amino acids. Trimming took 4 bases from V and 7 from J, leaving 9 bases between them. Germline CDR1 SGHRS, CDR2 YFSETQ. CDR3 protein: CASSQRVNEQFF. Written as DNA, the CDR3 is TGCGCCAGCAGCCAGAGGGTTAATGAGCAGTTCTTC.

This clonotype was seen only a few times. V and J are TRBV28 and TRBJ1-5, with D unclear. Trimming stripped 0 bases from V and 7 bases from J, with 16 bases between. This CDR3 is built from 16 residues. The germline V gene encodes CDR1 MDHEN and CDR2 SYDVKM. CDR3 sequence: CASSLWLSGVGQPQHF. CDR3 nucleotides: TGTGCCAGCAGTTTATGGCTAAGCGGGGTTGGGCAGCCCCAGCATTTT.

The V gene is TRBV9, the J gene TRBJ2-6; D unresolved. With 1 base removed from V and 0 bases from J, the gap between germline ends came to 5 bases. This CDR3 comprises 15 residues. Germline V gives CDR1 SGDLS, CDR2 YYNGEE. CDR3 residues: CASSVKSSGANVLTF. The DNA of the CDR3 is TGTGCCAGCAGCGTAAAGAGCTCTGGGGCCAACGTCCTGACTTTC.

The CDR3 protein is CASSLNRYTEAFF. The CDR3 bases are TGTGCCAGCAGCCTGAACAGGTACACTGAAGCTTTCTTT. The chain links TRBV7-2 to TRBJ1-1; TRBD1 might be the D (5 bases). The CDR3 extends over 13 amino acids. Germline V CDR1 and CDR2: SGHTA, FQGNSA. Trimming removed 5 bases from V and 3 bases from J, with 10 bases in between.

This clonotype was observed many times. The chain has TRBV29-1 and TRBJ1-3; TRBD1 matches 7 bases. Germline assignment: CDR1 SQVTM and CDR2 ANQGSEA. The V segment lost 2 bases and the J segment 0 bases; nucleotides outside the gene matches: 1. This CDR3 contains 14 residues. The CDR3 protein is CSVETGDSGNTIYF. CDR3 DNA sequence: TGCAGCGTTGAAACAGGGGACTCTGGAAACACCATATATTTT.